What follows are 13 T cell receptor beta chains derived from one specimen sequenced in a study of human T cells and chemical hapten exposure. This sample's time point: healthy volunteer bleed at 6 weeks. Whole blood that had not been fractionated was the source of extracted total RNA. TCRdb used MiXCR to reprocess the RACE reads, holding one entry per CDR3 protein. There are fewer than 85,000 distinct CDR3 sequences in the sample; roughly 7.9% occur only once, and around 1.7% lies in the top ten. Sequencing input: whole blood. The receptors originated from a female donor in good health. Some clones in this sample may be carry-over from other donors' samples.

This clonotype was seen only a few times. V is TRBV27 and J is TRBJ2-4; no clear D. The V gene lost 6 bases and the J gene lost 5 bases, with 11 bases spanning the gap. Germline assignment: CDR1 MNHEY and CDR2 SMNVEV (reference sequence). The CDR3 is 13 residues long. CDR3 in amino acids: CASSLISQNIQYF. The DNA of the CDR3 is TGTGCCAGCAGCCTAATTAGCCAAAACATTCAGTACTTC.

Comment on this clonotype: The junction differs from germline at one of its ends, possibly a read error. The chain is built from TRBV25-1 and TRBJ1-1; 7 bases match TRBD1. Germline V gene lookup returns CDR1 MGHDK and CDR2 SYGVNS. This CDR3 region has 14 residues. CDR3: CASSEQGVKTEAFF. The CDR3 DNA reads TGTGCCAGCAGTGAGCAGGGGGTGAAGACTGAAGCTTTCTTT.

This clonotype appeared many times. V gene TRBV29-1 combines with J gene TRBJ1-2; TRBD1 might be the D (6 bases). The V gene's germline CDR1 is SQVTM and CDR2 ANQGSEA. The CDR3 loop spans 15 amino acids. Trimming cost V 3 bases and J 0 bases, with 14 bases left between them. The CDR3 loop reads CSVEGGSRANYGYTF. In nucleotides, the CDR3 is TGCAGCGTTGAGGGGGGCAGCCGGGCTAACTATGGCTACACCTTC.

This clonotype was recorded at least ten times. The CDR3 protein is CASSRDYLTGTDTQYF. The CDR3 DNA is TGCGCCAGCAGCCGAGATTACTTAACTGGGACAGATACGCAGTATTTT. V gene TRBV4-3 combines with J gene TRBJ2-3; D gene ambiguous. In germline, CDR1 is LGHNA, CDR2 YSLEER. Trimming removed 4 bases from V and 3 bases from J, with 17 bases in between. The CDR3 runs 16 residues.

The chain is built from TRBV5-1 and TRBJ2-2; D gene unclear. Germline lookup yields CDR1 SGHRS and CDR2 YFSETQ. The CDR3 spans 14 residues. The germline V and J ends were trimmed by 1 base and 4 bases, with 8 bases remaining between them. In DNA, the CDR3 is TGCGCCAGCAGCTTGTCCCTTTCCACCGGGGAGCTGTTTTTT. Translation gives CASSLSLSTGELFF. Combining the CDR3 with reference TRBV5-1 and TRBJ2-2 gives the whole variable domain KAGVTQTPRYLIKTRGQQVTLSCSPISGHRSVSWYQQTPGQGLQFLFEYFSETQRNKGNFPGRFSGRQFSNSRSEMNVSTLELGDSALYLCASSLSLSTGELFFGEGSRLTVL.

This clonotype was seen repeatedly, ten times or more. CDR3 sequence: CASSYSPNRGPQHF. CDR3 DNA: TGTGCCAGCAGTTACTCACCCAACAGAGGACCCCAGCATTTT. This chain uses TRBV6-6 with TRBJ1-5; no reliable D call. V lost 0 bases and J lost 10, with 13 bases in between. From germline, CDR1 is MNHNY and CDR2 SVGAGI (reference sequence). CDR3 size: 14 residues.

In its sample, this clonotype was seen many times. The chain has TRBV6-5 and TRBJ2-7; 10 bases match TRBD1. Germline CDR1 and CDR2: MNHEY and SVGAGI. The CDR3 runs to 14 residues. The V gene end was trimmed by 7 bases and the J gene end by 1 base; junction bases not matched to a gene: 4. CDR3 bases: TGTGCCAGCACCCGGACAGGGGGGTCCTACGAGCAGTACTTC. Residues: CASTRTGGSYEQYF.

A remark on this clonotype: A much more abundant neighbour one base away suggests this may be a read error. Since no conserved phenylalanine or tryptophan closes the CDR3, a read error is the likely cause. The chain has TRBV29-1 and TRBJ2-7, with 8 bases aligning to TRBD2. Germline-derived CDR1 and CDR2 are SQVTM and ANQGSEA. This CDR3 region has 12 residues. The V gene end was trimmed by 4 bases and the J gene end by 8 bases; junction bases not matched to a gene: 7. The CDR3 spells CSVAISGEKQYS. As DNA, the CDR3 is TGCAGCGTTGCGATTAGCGGGGAGAAGCAGTACTCC.

In this sample, this clonotype turned up once. Written as DNA, the CDR3 is TGTGCCAGCAGTCCCCCGGGACAGGGGATCTACGAGCAGTACTTC. It yields the protein CASSPPGQGIYEQYF. The rearrangement uses TRBV12-3 or TRBV12-4 and TRBJ2-7, with 10 bases that match TRBD1. V shed 5 bases and J 3 bases; nucleotides not matched to a gene: 7. The CDR3 is made up of 15 amino acids.

V gene TRBV7-2 combines with J gene TRBJ2-3; 15 bases align to TRBD2. The CDR3 has 16 amino acids. V lost 5 bases, J lost 6 bases, and 6 bases stayed unmatched. Germline V gene lookup returns CDR1 SGHTA and CDR2 FQGNSA. CDR3 coding DNA: TGTGCCAGCAGCCTAGGACTAGCGGGGGGGTCGGATACGCAGTATTTT. Encoded protein: CASSLGLAGGSDTQYF.

This clonotype was recorded a few times. The J gene is TRBJ2-7, the V gene TRBV6-5; D may match TRBD1 or TRBD2 (5 bases each). V was clipped by 7 bases and J by 3 bases, with 19 bases between them. CDR1 MNHEY and CDR2 SVGAGI come from the germline V gene. This CDR3 spans 15 amino acids. The CDR3 DNA sequence: TGTGCCAGCATTCACACCCGGGACGGCTACTACGAGCAGTACTTC. It specifies CASIHTRDGYYEQYF.

In its sample, this clonotype was seen many times. This chain uses TRBV4-2 with TRBJ1-5; unclear D gene. V was shortened by 1 base and J by 1 base, with 14 bases between the two germline ends. From germline, CDR1 is LGHNA and CDR2 YNFKEQ. The CDR3 length is 17 residues. For the CDR3, the DNA is TGTGCCAGCAGCCAAGCTTCGGGGAGTGGCAGCAATCAGCCCCAGCATTTT. It translates to CASSQASGSGSNQPQHF.

In this sample, this clonotype turned up many times. The chain has TRBV6-4 and TRBJ2-1; 7 bases are a match to TRBD2. With V trimmed by 0 bases and J by 5 bases, 10 bases remained unmatched. The CDR3 is 17 residues long. Germline values: CDR1 MRHNA, CDR2 SNTAGT. The DNA for the CDR3 is TGTGCCAGCAGTGACTCGAACGGTCGGGGGGACCACAATGAGCAGTTCTTC. Amino acids: CASSDSNGRGDHNEQFF.